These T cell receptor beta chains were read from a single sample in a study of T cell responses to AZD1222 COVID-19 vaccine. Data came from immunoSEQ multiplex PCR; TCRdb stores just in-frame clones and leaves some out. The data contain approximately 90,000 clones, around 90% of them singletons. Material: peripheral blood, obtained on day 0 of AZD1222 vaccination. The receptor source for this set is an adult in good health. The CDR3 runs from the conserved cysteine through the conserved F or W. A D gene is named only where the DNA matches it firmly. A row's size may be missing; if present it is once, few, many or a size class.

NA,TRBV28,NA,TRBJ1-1,CASSPDGNTEAFF,TGTGCCAGCAGTCCTGACGGGAACACTGAAGCTTTCTTT
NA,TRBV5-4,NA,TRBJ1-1,CASSLKGVVPEAFF,TGTGCCAGCAGCTTGAAGGGTGTTGTCCCTGAAGCTTTCTTT
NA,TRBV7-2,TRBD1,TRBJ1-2,CASSDGTGRGYGYTF,TGTGCCAGCAGCGACGGGACAGGGCGAGGTTATGGCTACACCTTC
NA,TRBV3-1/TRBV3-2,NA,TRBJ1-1,CASSQDWMGTEAFF,TGTGCCAGCAGCCAAGACTGGATGGGCACTGAAGCTTTCTTT
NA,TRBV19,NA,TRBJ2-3,CASTDRTRSTDTQYF,TGTGCCAGTACCGACCGGACACGGAGCACAGATACGCAGTATTTT
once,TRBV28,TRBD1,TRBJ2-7,CASSSTGGRREQYF,TGTGCCAGCAGTTCTACAGGGGGGCGCCGCGAGCAGTACTTC
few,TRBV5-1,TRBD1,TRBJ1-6,CASSLGGQGNSPLHF,TGCGCCAGCAGCTTGGGGGGACAGGGTAATTCACCCCTCCACTTT
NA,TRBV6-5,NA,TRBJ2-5,CASSYSGTGTQYF,TGTGCCAGCAGTTACTCCGGGACCGGGACCCAGTACTTC
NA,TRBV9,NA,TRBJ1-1,CASSRQAGGGGVEAFF,TGTGCCAGCAGCCGCCAGGCCGGGGGTGGTGGAGTTGAAGCTTTCTTT
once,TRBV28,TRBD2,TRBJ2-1,CASSSPLGGSSYNEQFF,TGTGCCAGCAGTTCCCCCCTGGGAGGGAGCTCCTACAATGAGCAGTTCTTC
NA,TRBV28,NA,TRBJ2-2,CASSRGENTGELFF,TGTGCCAGCAGTAGGGGGGAGAACACCGGGGAGCTGTTTTTT
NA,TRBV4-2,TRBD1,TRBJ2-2,CASSLRGQGANTGELFF,TGTGCCAGCAGCCTCAGAGGGCAGGGGGCGAACACCGGGGAGCTGTTTTTT
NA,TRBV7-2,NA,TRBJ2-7,CASSFDRNYEQYF,TGTGCCAGCAGCTTCGACAGGAACTACGAGCAGTACTTC
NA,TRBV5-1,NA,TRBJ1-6,CASSFSGNLNSPLHF,TGCGCCAGCAGCTTCAGCGGGAATCTTAATTCACCCCTCCACTTT
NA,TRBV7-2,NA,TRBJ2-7,CASSFVRGEQYF,TGTGCCAGCAGCTTTGTTAGAGGGGAGCAGTACTTC
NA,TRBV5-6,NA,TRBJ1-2,CASRAYYGYTF,TGTGCCAGCAGGGCCTACTATGGCTACACCTTC
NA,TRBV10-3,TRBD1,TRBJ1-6,CAIRETGSSNSPLHF,TGTGCCATCAGAGAGACAGGGAGTTCTAATTCACCCCTCCACTTT
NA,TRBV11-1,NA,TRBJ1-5,CAPGFRTDYSNQPQHF,TGTGCCCCTGGCTTTAGGACAGATTATAGCAATCAGCCCCAGCATTTT
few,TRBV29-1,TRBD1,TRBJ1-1,CSAGTGGRSTEAFF,TGCAGCGCCGGGACAGGAGGACGGAGCACTGAAGCTTTCTTT
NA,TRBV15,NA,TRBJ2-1,CATSRPGRNYNEQFF,TGTGCCACCAGCAGACCGGGACGGAATTACAATGAGCAGTTCTTC
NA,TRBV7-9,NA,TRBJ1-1,CASSPTTGGFTEAFF,TGTGCCAGCAGCCCTACTACCGGGGGCTTTACTGAAGCTTTCTTT
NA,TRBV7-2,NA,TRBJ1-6,CASSTGTQLPLHF,TGTGCCAGCAGCACCGGGACCCAGCTACCCCTCCACTTT